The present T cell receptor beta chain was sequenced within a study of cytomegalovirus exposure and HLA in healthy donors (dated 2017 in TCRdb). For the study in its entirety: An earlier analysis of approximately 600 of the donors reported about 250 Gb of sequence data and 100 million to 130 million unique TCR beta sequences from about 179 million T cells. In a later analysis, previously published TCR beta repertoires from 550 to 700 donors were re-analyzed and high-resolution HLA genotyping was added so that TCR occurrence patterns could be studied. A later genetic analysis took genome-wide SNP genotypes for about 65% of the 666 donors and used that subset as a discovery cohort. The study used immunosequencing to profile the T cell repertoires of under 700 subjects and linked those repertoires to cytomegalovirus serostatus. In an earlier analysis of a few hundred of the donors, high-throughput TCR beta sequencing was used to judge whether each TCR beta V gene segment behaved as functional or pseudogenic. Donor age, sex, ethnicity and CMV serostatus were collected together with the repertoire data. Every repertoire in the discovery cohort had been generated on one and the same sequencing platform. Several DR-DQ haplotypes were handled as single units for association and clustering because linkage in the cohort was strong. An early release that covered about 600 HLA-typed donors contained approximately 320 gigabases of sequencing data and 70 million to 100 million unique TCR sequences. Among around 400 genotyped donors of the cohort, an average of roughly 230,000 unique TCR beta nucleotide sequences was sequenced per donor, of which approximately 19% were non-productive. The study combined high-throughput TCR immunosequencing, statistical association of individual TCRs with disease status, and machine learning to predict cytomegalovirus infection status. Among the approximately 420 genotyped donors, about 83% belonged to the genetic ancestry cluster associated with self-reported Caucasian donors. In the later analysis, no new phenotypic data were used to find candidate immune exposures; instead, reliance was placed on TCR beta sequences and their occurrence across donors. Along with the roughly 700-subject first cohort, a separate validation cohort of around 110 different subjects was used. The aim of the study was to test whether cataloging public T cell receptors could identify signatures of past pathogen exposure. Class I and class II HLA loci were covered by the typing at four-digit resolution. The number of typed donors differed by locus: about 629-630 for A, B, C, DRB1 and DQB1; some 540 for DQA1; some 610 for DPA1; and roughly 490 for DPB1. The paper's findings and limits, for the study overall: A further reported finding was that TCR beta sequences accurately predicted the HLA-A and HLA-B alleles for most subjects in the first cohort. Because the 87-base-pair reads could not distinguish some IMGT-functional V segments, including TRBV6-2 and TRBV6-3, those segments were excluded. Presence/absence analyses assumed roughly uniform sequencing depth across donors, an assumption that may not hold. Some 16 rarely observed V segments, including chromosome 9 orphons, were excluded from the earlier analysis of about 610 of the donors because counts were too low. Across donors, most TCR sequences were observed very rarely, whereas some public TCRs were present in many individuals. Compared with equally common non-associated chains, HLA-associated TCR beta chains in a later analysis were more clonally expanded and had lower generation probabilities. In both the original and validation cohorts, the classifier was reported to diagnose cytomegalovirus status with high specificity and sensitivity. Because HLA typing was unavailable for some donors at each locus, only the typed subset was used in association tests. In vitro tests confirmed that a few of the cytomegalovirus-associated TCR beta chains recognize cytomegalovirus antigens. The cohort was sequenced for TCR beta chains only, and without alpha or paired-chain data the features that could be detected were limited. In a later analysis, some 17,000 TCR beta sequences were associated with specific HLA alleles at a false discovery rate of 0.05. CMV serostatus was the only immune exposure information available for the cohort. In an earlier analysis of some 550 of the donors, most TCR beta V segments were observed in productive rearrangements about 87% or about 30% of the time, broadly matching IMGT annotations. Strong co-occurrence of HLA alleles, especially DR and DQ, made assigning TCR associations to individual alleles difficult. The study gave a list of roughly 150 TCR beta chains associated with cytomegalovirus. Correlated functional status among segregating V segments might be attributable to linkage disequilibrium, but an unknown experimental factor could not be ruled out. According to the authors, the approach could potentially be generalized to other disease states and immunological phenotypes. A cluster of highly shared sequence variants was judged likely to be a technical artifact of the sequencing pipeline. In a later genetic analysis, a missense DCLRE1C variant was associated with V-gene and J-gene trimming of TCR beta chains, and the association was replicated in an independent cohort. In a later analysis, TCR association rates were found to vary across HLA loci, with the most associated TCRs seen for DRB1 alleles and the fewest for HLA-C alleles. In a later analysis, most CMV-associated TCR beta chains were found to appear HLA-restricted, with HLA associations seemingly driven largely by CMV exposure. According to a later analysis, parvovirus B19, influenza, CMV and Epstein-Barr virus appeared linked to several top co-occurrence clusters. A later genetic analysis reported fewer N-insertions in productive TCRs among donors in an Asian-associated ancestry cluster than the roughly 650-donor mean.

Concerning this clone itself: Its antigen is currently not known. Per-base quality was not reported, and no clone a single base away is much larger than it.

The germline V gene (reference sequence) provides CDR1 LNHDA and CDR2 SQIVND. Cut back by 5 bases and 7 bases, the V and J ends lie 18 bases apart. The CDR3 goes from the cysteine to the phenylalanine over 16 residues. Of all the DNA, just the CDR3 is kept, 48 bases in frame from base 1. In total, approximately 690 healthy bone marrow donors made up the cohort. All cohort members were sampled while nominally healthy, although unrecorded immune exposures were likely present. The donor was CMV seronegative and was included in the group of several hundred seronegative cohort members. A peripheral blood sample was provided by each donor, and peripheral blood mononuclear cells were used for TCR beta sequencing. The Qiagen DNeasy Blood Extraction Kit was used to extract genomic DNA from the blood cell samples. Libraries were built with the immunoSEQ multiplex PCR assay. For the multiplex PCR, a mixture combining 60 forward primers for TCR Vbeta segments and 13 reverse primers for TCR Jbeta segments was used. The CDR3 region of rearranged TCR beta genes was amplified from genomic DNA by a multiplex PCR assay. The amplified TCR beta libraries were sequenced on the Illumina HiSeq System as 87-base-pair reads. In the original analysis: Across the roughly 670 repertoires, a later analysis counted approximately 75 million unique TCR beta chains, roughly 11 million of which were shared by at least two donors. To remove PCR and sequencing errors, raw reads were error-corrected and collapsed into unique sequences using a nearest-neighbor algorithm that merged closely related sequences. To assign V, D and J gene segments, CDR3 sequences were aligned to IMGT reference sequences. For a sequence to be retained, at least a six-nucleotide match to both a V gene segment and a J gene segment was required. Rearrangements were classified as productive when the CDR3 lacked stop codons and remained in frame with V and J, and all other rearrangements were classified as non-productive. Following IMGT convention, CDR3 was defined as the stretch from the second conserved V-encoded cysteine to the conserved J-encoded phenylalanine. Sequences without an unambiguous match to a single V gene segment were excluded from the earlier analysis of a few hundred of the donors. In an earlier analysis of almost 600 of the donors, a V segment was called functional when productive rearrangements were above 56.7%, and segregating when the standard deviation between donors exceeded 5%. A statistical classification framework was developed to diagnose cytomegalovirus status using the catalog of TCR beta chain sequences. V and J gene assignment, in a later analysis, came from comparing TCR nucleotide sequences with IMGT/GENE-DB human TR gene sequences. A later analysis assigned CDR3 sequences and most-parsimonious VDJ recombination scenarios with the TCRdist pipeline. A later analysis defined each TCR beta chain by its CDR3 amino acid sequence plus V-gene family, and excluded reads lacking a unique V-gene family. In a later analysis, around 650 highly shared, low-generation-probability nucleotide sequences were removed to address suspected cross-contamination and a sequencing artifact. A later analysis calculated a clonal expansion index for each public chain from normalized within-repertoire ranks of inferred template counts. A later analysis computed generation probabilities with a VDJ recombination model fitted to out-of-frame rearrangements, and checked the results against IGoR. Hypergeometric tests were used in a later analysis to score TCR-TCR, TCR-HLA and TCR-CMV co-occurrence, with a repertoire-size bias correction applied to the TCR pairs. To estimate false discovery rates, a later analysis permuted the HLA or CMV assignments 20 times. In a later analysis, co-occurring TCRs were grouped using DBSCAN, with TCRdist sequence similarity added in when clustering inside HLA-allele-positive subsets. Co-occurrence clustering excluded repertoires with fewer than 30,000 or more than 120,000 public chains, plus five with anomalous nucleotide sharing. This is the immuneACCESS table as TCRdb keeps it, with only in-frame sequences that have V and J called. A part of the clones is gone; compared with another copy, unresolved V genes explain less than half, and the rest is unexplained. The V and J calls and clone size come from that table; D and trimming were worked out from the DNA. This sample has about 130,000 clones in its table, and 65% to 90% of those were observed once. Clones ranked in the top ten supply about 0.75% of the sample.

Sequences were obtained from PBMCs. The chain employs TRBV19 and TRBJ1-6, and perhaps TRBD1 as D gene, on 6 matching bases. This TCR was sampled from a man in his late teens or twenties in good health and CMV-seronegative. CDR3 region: CASSPTPTGSNSPLHF. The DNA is TGTGCCAGTAGTCCGACCCCGACAGGAAGCAATTCACCCCTCCACTTT.